This T cell receptor beta chain was sequenced for a study of post-analysis software for immune sequencing data. Unique molecular identifiers tagged the TCR beta cDNA libraries. The source material, roughly 0.9 to 10 million T cells, gave rise to about 500,000 cDNA molecules. TCRdb re-called the PCR reads through MiXCR, storing one row per CDR3 protein. Found here are hundreds of thousands of distinct CDR3 sequences, roughly 27% of them singletons; the top ten hold roughly 0.57%. This CDR3 is built from 13 residues. Germline V gene sequence: CDR1 ENHRY, CDR2 SYGVKD. Study-level points and caveats: Normalized Chao1 diversity in multiple sclerosis patients fell significantly below that of controls. About five TRBV segments were more frequent in patients than controls; TRBV5-6, TRBV5-1 and TRBV20-1 belonged to this group.

As to this clonotype: Its target is not known.

The sample taken for sequencing was blood. The chain recombines TRBV10-3 with TRBJ2-7; TRBD2 matches 7 bases. The closer fit of TRBJ2-5 to the DNA end suggests the J call may be wrong. This TCR was recovered from a girl aged 5 to 17 with multiple sclerosis. In DNA form, the CDR3 reads TGTGCCATCAGTGAGGGCGGGGGAGGGACCCAGTACTTC. Its translation: CAISEGGGGTQYF.